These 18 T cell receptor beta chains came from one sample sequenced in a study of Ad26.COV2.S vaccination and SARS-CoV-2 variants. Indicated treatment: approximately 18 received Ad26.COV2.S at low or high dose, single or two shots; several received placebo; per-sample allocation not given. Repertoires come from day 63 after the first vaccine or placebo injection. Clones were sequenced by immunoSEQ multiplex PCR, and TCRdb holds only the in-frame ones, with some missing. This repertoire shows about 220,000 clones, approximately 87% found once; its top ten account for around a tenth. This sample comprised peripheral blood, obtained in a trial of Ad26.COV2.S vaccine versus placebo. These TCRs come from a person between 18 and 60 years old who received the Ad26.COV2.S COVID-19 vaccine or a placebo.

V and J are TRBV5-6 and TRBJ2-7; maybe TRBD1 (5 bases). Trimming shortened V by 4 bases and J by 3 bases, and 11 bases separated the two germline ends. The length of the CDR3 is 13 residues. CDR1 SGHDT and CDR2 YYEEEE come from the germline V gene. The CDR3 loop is CASSRPGRYEQYF. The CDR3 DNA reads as TGTGCCAGCAGCCGGCCAGGGCGCTACGAGCAGTACTTC.

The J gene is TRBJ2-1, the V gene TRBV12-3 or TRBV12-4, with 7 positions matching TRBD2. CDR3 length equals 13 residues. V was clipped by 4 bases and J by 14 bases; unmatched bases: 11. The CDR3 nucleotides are TGTGCCAGCAGTTCTAGCGGTCCCTCAATGAAGTTCTTC. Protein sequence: CASSSSGPSMKFF.

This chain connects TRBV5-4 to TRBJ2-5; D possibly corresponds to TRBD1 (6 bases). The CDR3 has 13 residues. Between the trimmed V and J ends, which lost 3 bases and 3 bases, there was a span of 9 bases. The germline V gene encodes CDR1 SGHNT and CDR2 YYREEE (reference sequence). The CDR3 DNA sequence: TGTGCCAGCAGCTCTGGACAGAAAGAGACCCAGTACTTC. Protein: CASSSGQKETQYF.

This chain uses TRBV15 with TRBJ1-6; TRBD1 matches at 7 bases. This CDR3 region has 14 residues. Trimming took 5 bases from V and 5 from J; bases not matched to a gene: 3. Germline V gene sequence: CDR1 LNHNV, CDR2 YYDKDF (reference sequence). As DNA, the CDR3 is TGTGCCACCAGCCTGACAGGGAATAATTCACCCCTCCACTTT. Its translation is CATSLTGNNSPLHF.

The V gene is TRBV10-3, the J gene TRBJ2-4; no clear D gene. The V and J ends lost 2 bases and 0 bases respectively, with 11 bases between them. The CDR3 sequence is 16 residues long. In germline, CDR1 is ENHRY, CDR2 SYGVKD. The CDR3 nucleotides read TGTGCCATCAGTGAGGGATCACGATTAGCCAAAAACATTCAGTACTTC. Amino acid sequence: CAISEGSRLAKNIQYF.

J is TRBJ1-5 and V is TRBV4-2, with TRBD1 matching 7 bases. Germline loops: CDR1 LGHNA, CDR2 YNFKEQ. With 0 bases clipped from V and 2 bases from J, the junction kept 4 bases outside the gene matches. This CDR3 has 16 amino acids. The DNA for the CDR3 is TGTGCCAGCAGCCAAGAGGGCGGACAGGGCAATCAGCCCCAGCATTTT. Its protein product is CASSQEGGQGNQPQHF.

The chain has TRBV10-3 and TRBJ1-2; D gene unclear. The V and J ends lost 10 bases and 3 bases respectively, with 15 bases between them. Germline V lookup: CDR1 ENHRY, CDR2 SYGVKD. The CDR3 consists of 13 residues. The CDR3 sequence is CATAGERDYGYTF. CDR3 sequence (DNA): TGTGCCACCGCCGGGGAGAGGGACTATGGCTACACCTTC.

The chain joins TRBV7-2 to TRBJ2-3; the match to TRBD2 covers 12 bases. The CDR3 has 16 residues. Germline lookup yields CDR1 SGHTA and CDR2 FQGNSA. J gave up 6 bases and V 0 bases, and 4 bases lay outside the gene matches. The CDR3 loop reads CASSLATSGGQDTQYF. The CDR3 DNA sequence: TGTGCCAGCAGCTTAGCGACTAGCGGGGGCCAGGATACGCAGTATTTT. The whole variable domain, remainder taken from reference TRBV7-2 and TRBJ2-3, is GAGVSQSPSNKVTEKGKDVELRCDPISGHTALYWYRQSLGQGLEFLIYFQGNSAPDKSGLPSDRFSAERTGGSVSTLTIQRTQQEDSAVYLCASSLATSGGQDTQYFGPGTRLTVL.

The CDR3 nucleotides are TGTGCCAGCAGTTGGGGACTAGCGGGAGGAACCGGGGAGCTGTTTTTT. Amino acids: CASSWGLAGGTGELFF. The rearrangement links TRBV28 to TRBJ2-2; 15 bases are a match to TRBD2. Germline V CDR1 and CDR2: MDHEN, SYDVKM. J lost 5 bases, V lost 4 bases, and 2 bases had no gene match. The CDR3 is 16 amino acids. The full variable domain, with the rest looked up from reference TRBV28 and TRBJ2-2, is DVKVTQSSRYLVKRTGEKVFLECVQDMDHENMFWYRQDPGLGLRLIYFSYDVKMKEKGDIPEGYSVSREKKERFSLILESASTNQTSMYLCASSWGLAGGTGELFFGEGSRLTVL.

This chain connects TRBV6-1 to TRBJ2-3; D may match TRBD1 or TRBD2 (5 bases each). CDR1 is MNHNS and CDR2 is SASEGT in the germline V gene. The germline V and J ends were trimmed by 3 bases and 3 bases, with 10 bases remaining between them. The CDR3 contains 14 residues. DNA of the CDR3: TGTGCCAGCAGTGAGGGACCACCGACAGATACGCAGTATTTT. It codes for CASSEGPPTDTQYF.

The CDR3 here is CSASYGLAGVTDTQYF. The CDR3 DNA is TGCAGTGCTAGTTATGGACTAGCGGGGGTCACAGATACGCAGTATTTT. V and J are TRBV20-1 and TRBJ2-3, with 13 bases lining up with TRBD2. With 3 bases clipped from V and 2 bases from J, the junction kept 5 bases outside the gene matches. The germline gives CDR1 DFQATT, CDR2 SNEGSKA (reference sequence). The CDR3 is 16 residues long.

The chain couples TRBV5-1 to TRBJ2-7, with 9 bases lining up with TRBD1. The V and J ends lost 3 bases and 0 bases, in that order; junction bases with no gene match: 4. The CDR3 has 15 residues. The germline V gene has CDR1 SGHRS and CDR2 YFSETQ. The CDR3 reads CASSWGDRDSYEQYF. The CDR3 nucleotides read TGCGCCAGCAGCTGGGGGGACAGGGACTCCTACGAGCAGTACTTC.

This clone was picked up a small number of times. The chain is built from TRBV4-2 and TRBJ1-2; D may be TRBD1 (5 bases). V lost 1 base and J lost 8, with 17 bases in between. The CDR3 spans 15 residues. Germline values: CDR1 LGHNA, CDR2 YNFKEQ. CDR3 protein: CASSQAQGALVGYTF. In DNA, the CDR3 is TGTGCCAGCAGCCAAGCTCAGGGCGCGTTAGTGGGCTACACCTTC.

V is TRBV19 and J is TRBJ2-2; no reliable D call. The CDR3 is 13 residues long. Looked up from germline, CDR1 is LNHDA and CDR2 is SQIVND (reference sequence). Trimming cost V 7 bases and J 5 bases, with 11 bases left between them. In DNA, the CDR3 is TGTGCCAGTATTGGGCAACTTACCGGGGAGCTGTTTTTT. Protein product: CASIGQLTGELFF.

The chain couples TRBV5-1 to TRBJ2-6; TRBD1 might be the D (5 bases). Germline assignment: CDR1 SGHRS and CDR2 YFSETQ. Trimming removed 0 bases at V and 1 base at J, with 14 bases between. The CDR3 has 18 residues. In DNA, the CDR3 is TGCGCCAGCAGCTTGGGTTGGCAGGGTAGGTCTGGGGCCAACGTCCTGACTTTC. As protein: CASSLGWQGRSGANVLTF.

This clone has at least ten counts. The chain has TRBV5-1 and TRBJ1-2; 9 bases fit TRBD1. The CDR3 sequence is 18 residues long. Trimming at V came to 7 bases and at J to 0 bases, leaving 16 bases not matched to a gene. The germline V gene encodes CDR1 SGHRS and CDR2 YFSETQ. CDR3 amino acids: CASAGKTTGGEANYGYTF. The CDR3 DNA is TGCGCCAGCGCGGGGAAGACGACAGGGGGAGAAGCTAACTATGGCTACACCTTC. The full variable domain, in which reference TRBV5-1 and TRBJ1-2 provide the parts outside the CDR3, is KAGVTQTPRYLIKTRGQQVTLSCSPISGHRSVSWYQQTPGQGLQFLFEYFSETQRNKGNFPGRFSGRQFSNSRSEMNVSTLELGDSALYLCASAGKTTGGEANYGYTFGSGTRLTVV.

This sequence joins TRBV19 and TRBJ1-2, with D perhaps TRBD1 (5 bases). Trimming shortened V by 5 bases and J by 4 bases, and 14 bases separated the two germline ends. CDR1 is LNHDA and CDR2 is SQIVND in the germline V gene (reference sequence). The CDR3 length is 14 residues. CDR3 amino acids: CASSPSRVAYGYTF. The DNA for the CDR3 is TGTGCCAGTAGTCCCTCCAGGGTCGCCTATGGCTACACCTTC.

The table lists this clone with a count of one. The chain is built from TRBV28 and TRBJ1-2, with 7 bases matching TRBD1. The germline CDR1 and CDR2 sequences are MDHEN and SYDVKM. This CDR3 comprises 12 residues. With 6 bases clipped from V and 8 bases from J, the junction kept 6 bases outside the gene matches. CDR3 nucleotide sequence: TGTGCCAGCAGCCCTCAGGGGGAAGGCTACACCTTC. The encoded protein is CASSPQGEGYTF.